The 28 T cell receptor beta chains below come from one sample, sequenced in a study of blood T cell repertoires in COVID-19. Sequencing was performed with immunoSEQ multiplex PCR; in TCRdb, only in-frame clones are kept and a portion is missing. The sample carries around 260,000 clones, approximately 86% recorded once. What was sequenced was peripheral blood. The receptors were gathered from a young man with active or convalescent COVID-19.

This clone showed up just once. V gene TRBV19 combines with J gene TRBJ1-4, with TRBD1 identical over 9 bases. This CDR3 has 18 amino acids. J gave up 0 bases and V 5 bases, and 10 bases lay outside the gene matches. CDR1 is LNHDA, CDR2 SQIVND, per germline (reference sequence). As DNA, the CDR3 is TGTGCCAGTAGTCCGGGACAGGGCCGCTCTGCAACTAATGAAAAACTGTTTTTT. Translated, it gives CASSPGQGRSATNEKLFF.

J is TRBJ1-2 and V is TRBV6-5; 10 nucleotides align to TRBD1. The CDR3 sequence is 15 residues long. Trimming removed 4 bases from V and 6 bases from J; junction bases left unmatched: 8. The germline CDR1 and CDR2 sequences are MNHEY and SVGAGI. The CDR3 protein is CASSSPSDRGNGYTF. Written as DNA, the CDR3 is TGTGCCAGCAGTTCCCCATCGGACAGGGGGAATGGCTACACCTTC.

Here the CDR3 reads CASGLRALAGVWEQFF. CDR3 in DNA: TGTGCTAGTGGTTTGCGCGCACTAGCGGGAGTCTGGGAGCAGTTCTTC. The rearrangement uses TRBV12-5 and TRBJ2-1; TRBD2 aligns across 11 bases. Germline values: CDR1 LGHNT, CDR2 FRNRAP. The ends lost 2 bases at V and 10 bases at J; junction bases unmatched: 10. The CDR3 length is 16 residues.

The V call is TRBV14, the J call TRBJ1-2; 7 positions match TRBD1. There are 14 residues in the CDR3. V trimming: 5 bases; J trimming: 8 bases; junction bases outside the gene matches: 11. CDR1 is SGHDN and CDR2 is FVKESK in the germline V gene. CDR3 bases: TGTGCCAGCAGCGAAGGGGGACAGCTTATGGGCTACACCTTC. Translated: CASSEGGQLMGYTF.

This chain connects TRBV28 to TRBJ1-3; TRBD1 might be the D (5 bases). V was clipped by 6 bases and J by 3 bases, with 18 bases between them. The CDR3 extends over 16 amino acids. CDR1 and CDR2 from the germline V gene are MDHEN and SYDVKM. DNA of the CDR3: TGTGCCAGCAGCATACCAGGGCCGAGGAGTGGAAACACCATATATTTT. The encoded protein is CASSIPGPRSGNTIYF. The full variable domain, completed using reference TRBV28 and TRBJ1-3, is DVKVTQSSRYLVKRTGEKVFLECVQDMDHENMFWYRQDPGLGLRLIYFSYDVKMKEKGDIPEGYSVSREKKERFSLILESASTNQTSMYLCASSIPGPRSGNTIYFGEGSWLTVV.

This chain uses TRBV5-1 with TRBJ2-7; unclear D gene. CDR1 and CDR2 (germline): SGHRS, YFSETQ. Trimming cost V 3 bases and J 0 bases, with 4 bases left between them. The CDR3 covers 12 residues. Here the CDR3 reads CASSYNSYEQYF. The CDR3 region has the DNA TGCGCCAGCAGCTACAACTCCTACGAGCAGTACTTC.

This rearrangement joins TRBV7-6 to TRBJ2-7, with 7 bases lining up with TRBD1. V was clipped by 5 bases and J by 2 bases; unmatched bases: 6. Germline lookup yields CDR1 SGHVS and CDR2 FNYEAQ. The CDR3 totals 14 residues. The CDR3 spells CASSARGPTYEQYF. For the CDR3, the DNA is TGTGCCAGCAGCGCAAGGGGGCCTACCTACGAGCAGTACTTC.

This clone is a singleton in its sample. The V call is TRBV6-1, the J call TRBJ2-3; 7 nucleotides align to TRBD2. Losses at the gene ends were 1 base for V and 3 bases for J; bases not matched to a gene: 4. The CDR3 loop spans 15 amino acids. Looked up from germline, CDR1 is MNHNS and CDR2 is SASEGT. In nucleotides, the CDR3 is TGTGCCAGCAGTGAAGAAGCGGGGTCGACAGATACGCAGTATTTT. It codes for CASSEEAGSTDTQYF.

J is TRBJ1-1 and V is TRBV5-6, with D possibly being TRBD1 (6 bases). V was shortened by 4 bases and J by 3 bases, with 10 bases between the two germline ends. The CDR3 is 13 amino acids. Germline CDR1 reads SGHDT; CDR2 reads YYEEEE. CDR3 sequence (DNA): TGTGCCAGCAGCCCTACAGGGTACACTGAAGCTTTCTTT. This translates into CASSPTGYTEAFF.

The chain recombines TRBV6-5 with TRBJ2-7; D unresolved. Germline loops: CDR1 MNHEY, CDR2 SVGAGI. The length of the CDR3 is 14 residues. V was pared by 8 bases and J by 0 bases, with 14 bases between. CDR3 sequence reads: CASSLLGPSYEQYF. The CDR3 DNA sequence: TGTGCCAGCTCCCTTTTGGGCCCCTCCTACGAGCAGTACTTC.

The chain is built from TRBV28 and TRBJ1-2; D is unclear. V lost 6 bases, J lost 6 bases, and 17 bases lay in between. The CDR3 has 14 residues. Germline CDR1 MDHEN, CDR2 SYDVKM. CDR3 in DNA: TGTGCCAGCAGCCTCCGACTGGCCGGGAATGGCTACACCTTC. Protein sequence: CASSLRLAGNGYTF.

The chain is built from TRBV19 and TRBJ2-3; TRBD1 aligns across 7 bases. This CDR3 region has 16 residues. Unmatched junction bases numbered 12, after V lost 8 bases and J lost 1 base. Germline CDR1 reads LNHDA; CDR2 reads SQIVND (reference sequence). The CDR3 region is CASRDGTASGTDTQYF. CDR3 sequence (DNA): TGTGCCAGTCGGGACGGGACAGCTTCTGGCACAGATACGCAGTATTTT.

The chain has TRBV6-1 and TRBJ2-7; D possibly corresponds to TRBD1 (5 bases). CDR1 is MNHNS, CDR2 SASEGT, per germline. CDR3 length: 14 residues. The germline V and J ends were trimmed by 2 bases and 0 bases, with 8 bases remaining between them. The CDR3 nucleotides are TGTGCCAGCAGTGAACAGGGTATCTCCTACGAGCAGTACTTC. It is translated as CASSEQGISYEQYF.

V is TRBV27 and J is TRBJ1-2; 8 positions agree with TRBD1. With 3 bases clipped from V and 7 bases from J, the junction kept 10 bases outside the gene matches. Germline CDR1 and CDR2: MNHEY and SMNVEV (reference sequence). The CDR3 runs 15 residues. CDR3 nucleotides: TGTGCCAGCAGTTTGGGAGCAGGGGGCGAGGTTGGCTACACCTTC. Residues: CASSLGAGGEVGYTF.

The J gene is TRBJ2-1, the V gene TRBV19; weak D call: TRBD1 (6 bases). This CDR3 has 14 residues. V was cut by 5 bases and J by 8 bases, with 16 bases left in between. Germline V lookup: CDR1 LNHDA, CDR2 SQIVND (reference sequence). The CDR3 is CASSSGQHNDEQFF. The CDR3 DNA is TGTGCCAGTAGTTCAGGACAGCACAACGATGAGCAGTTCTTC.

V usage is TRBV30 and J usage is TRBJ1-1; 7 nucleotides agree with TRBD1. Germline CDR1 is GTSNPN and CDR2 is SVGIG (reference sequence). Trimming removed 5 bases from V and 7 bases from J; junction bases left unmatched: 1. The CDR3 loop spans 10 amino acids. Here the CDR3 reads CAWGTVEAFF. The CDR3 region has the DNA TGTGCCTGGGGGACAGTTGAAGCTTTCTTT.

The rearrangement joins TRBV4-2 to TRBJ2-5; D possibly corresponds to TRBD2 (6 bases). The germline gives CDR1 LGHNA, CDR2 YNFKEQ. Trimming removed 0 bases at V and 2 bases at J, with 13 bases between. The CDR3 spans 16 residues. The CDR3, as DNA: TGTGCCAGCAGCCAAGAGGACGGGAGAGGACAAGAGACCCAGTACTTC. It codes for CASSQEDGRGQETQYF.

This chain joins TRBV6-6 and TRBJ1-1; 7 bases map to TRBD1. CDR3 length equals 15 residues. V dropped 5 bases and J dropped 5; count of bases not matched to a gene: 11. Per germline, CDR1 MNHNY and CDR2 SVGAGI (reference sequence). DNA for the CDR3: TGTGCCAGCAGTGCCCGGGGACAGATTGGAACTGAAGCTTTCTTT. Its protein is CASSARGQIGTEAFF.

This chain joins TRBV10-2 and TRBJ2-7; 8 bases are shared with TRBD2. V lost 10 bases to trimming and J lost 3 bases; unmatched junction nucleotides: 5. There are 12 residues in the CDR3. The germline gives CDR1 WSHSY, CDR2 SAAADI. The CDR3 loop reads CATLAGGYEQYF. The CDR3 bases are TGCGCCACCCTAGCGGGTGGCTACGAGCAGTACTTC.

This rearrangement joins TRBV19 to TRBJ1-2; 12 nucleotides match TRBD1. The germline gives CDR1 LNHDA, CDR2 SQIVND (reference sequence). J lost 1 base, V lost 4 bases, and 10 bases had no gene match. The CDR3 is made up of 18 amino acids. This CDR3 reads CASSTTGTGGVFNYGYTF. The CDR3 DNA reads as TGTGCCAGTAGTACAACCGGGACAGGGGGCGTTTTTAACTATGGCTACACCTTC.

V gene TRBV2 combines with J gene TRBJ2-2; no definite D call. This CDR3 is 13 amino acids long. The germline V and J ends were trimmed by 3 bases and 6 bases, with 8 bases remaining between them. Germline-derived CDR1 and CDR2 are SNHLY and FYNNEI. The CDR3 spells CASSDVLAGELFF. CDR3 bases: TGTGCCAGCAGTGACGTATTAGCCGGGGAGCTGTTTTTT.

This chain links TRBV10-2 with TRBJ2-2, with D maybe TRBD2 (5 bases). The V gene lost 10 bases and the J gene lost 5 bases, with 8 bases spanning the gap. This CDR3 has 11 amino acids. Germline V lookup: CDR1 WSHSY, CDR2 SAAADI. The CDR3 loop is CATRGTGELFF. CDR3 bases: TGCGCCACCCGAGGGACCGGGGAGCTGTTTTTT.

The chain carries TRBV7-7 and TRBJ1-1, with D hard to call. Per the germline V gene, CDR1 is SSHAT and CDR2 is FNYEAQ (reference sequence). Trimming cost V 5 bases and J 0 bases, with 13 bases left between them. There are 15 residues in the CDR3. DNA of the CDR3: TGTGCCAGCAGCCCCCTCGACGACTTGAACACTGAAGCTTTCTTT. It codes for CASSPLDDLNTEAFF.

In DNA form, the CDR3 reads TGTGCCAGCAGACCGGGGGGGATAGCAGATACGCAGTATTTT. Its translation is CASRPGGIADTQYF. V usage is TRBV7-9 and J usage is TRBJ2-3; TRBD2 matches at 8 bases. Germline trimming cut 6 bases from V and 4 bases from J; bases unmatched to any gene: 6. The germline V gene has CDR1 SEHNR and CDR2 FQNEAQ (reference sequence). This CDR3 spans 14 amino acids.

CDR3 residues: CASSPSRDSFEQYF. The CDR3 DNA reads as TGCGCCAGCAGCCCGTCCCGGGACAGTTTCGAGCAGTACTTC. The chain recombines TRBV5-1 with TRBJ2-7; TRBD1 matches at 7 bases. The CDR3 contains 14 residues. Trimming took 4 bases from V and 6 from J; bases not matched to a gene: 10. Germline V gives CDR1 SGHRS, CDR2 YFSETQ.

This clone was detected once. The CDR3 protein is CATSDFSDRGYTF. The CDR3 region has the DNA TGTGCCACCAGTGATTTCTCGGACAGAGGCTACACCTTC. The chain recombines TRBV24-1 with TRBJ1-2; perhaps TRBD1 as D (6 bases). V was shortened by 1 base and J by 8 bases, with 10 bases between the two germline ends. The CDR3 length is 13 residues. From germline, CDR1 is KGHDR and CDR2 SFDVKD.

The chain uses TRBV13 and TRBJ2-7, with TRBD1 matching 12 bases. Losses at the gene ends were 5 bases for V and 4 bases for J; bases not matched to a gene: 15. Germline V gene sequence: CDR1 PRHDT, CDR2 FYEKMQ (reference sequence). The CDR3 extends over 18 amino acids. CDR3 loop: CASSLRDRGLGAGYEQYF. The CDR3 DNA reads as TGTGCCAGCAGCCTCCGGGACAGGGGGCTTGGTGCGGGGTACGAGCAGTACTTC.

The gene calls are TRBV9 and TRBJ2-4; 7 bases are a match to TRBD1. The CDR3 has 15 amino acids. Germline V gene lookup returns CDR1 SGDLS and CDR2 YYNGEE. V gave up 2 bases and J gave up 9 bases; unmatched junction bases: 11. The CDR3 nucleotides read TGTGCCAGCAGCGTCGACAGGGTGGGTTTGGGCATTCAGTACTTC. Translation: CASSVDRVGLGIQYF.